The entry below gives a single TCR beta chain sequence along with its context. Antigen: not known. PCR involved 60 Vbeta and 13 Jbeta primers. Generated by immunoSEQ multiplex PCR, the TCRdb table keeps only in-frame clones and is missing some. This sample's table reports more than 100,000 clones. The CDR3 spans 15 residues. Trimming cost V 4 bases and J 5 bases, with 18 bases left between them. CDR1 SGHRS and CDR2 YFSETQ come from the germline V gene. The entry originates in a study of cytomegalovirus exposure and HLA in healthy donors. Whole-study findings and limits: Immune exposure was documented only through CMV serostatus. Analyzed later, association rates of TCRs varied across HLA loci, with DRB1 most and HLA-C fewest. Another analysis was done later, and it associated 16,951 TCR beta sequences with HLA alleles at 0.05 false discovery rate. In a later analysis, a missense DCLRE1C variant was linked to TCR beta V- and J-gene trimming.

The V call is TRBV5-1, the J call TRBJ1-1; the D gene is possibly TRBD1 (5 bases). Sequences were obtained from PBMCs. The TCR comes from a woman aged 40-49 years in good health and CMV-seronegative. The CDR3 loop reads CASSLLGGVETEAFF. CDR3 coding DNA: TGCGCCAGCAGCCTTTTGGGAGGGGTGGAGACTGAAGCTTTCTTT.